This T cell receptor (beta chain) was found in a study of shared clonotypes between healthy human individuals. Study-wide findings and caveats: Across a handful of donors, naive CD4 shared roughly 5.1%, naive CD8 under 4%, memory CD4 about 2.4%, memory CD8 0.4% to 0.5%.

As concerns this clone: The target antigen is unknown.

Clones were sequenced by immunoSEQ multiplex PCR, and TCRdb holds only the in-frame ones, with some missing. The data show 2 million to 2.5 million clones, with about 90% seen just once and 0.37% held by the top ten. Splitting of CD4+ cells produced CD45RA+ naive and CD45RA-negative memory subsets. This CDR3 has 15 amino acids. Unmatched junction bases numbered 4, after V lost 4 bases and J lost 7 bases. CDR1 is SNHLY, CDR2 FYNNEI, per germline. The clonotype originates from a man younger than 35 in good health. Some clones in this sample may be carry-over from other donors' samples. J is TRBJ2-4 and V is TRBV2; 13 nucleotides agree with TRBD2. What was sequenced was naive CD4+ T cells from PBMCs. Specified subset: CD45RA+ positively selected. CDR3: CASSGGTSGINIQYF. The DNA of the CDR3 is TGTGCCAGCAGTGGAGGGACTAGCGGGATTAACATTCAGTACTTC.